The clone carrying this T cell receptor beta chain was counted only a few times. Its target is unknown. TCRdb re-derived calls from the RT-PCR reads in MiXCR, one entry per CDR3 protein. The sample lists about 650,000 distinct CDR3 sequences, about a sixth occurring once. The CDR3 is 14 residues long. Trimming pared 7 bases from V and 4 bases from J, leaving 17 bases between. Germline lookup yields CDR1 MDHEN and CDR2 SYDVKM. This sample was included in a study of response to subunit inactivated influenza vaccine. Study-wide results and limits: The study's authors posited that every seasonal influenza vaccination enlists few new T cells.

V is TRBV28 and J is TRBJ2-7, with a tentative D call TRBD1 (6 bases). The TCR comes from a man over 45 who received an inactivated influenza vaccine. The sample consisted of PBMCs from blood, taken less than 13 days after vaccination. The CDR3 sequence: CASIPSGVGYEQYF. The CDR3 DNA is TGTGCCAGCATACCTTCAGGGGTAGGATACGAGCAGTACTTC.